Reported below is one TCR beta chain. What it binds is not known. This record comes from a study of T cells expressing NK-cell markers. As for the study in general: The eight sequenced donors comprised seven who were HCMV-seropositive and one who was seronegative. Broader study findings: Evidence did not settle whether expanded NKG2C+ T cell clones targeted HCMV. Topping the CD3+CD56-NKG2C+ fraction as well were these clonotypes, in a handful of donors.

This CDR3 region has 15 residues. Germline loops: CDR1 SGHTA, CDR2 FQGTGA. The TCR beta cDNA came from 5'RACE template switching with UMIs. TCRdb re-called the 5' RACE reads, yielding one record per CDR3 amino acid sequence without DNA. This table holds over 250,000 distinct CDR3 sequences. The origin of this receptor is a woman between 18 and 70 years old in good health. Sequenced: blood T cells: a sorted CD56 or NKG2C T cell subset, CD4+ or CD8+ T cells, or bulk PBMC T cells (not recorded which). The genes are TRBV7-3 and TRBJ2-5; TCRdb selects TRBD2, and the lack of DNA leaves this call unchecked. The CDR3 spells CASSFNGGPEETQYF. The whole variable domain, remainder taken from reference TRBV7-3 and TRBJ2-5, is GAGVSQTPSNKVTEKGKYVELRCDPISGHTALYWYRQSLGQGPEFLIYFQGTGAADDSGLPNDRFFAVRPEGSVSTLKIQRTERGDSAVYLCASSFNGGPEETQYFGPGTRLLVL.